In this sample, the clone carrying this T cell receptor (beta chain) turned up many times. CDR3 length equals 15 residues. V shed 2 bases and J shed 5 bases, with 12 bases lying between them. Germline V gene sequence: CDR1 SGHTA, CDR2 FQGNSA. This sample stems from a study of T cells after posttransplantation cyclophosphamide. Produced via immunoSEQ multiplex PCR; TCRdb's table is partial and in-frame only. Altogether about 30,000 clones were found in the sample, and no singletons occur. The V call is TRBV7-2, the J call TRBJ1-4; tentatively, D is TRBD1 (5 bases). The sequenced sample was PBMCs. The clonotype was recovered from a woman aged 25-40 years in good health and a related stem cell transplant donor. As DNA, the CDR3 is TGTGCCAGCAGCTTATCGGGGGTCCTAAATGAAAAACTGTTTTTT. This translates into CASSLSGVLNEKLFF.